The 29 T cell receptor beta chains below come from one sample, sequenced in a study of blood T cell repertoires in COVID-19. The repertoire was sequenced with immunoSEQ multiplex PCR; TCRdb's copy has only in-frame clones and lacks some. The sample has about 110,000 clones, 88% seen once; the top ten hold around 2%. Specimen: peripheral blood. The receptors here all came from a human donor in a cohort sampled during active COVID-19.

The chain links TRBV27 to TRBJ2-7; D not resolved. V lost 8 bases and J 6 bases, leaving 17 bases between the germline ends. This CDR3 spans 13 amino acids. Germline lookup yields CDR1 MNHEY and CDR2 SMNVEV (reference sequence). DNA of the CDR3: TGTGCCAGCCGCCGTGACACCATCTCCGAGCAGTACTTC. It specifies CASRRDTISEQYF.

The V gene is TRBV10-3, the J gene TRBJ2-7; D is perhaps TRBD2 (5 bases). This CDR3 region has 15 residues. Trimming stripped 0 bases from V and 2 bases from J, with 11 bases between. The germline gives CDR1 ENHRY, CDR2 SYGVKD. The chain's CDR3 is CAISESRAPAYEQYF. In DNA form, the CDR3 reads TGTGCCATCAGTGAGTCGAGGGCCCCTGCCTACGAGCAGTACTTC.

This chain's CDR3 is CASSLVATGKANYGYTF. As DNA, the CDR3 is TGTGCCAGCAGCTTAGTCGCGACAGGGAAAGCTAACTATGGCTACACCTTC. The gene calls are TRBV11-2 and TRBJ1-2; 7 nucleotides agree with TRBD1. The germline V gene encodes CDR1 SGHAT and CDR2 FQNNGV. With 1 base clipped from V and 0 bases from J, the junction kept 8 bases outside the gene matches. The CDR3 spans 17 residues.

The genes are TRBV9 and TRBJ1-6; D perhaps matches TRBD1 (5 bases). The V and J ends lost 4 bases and 17 bases respectively, with 25 bases between them. Germline CDR1 and CDR2: SGDLS and YYNGEE. The length of the CDR3 is 15 residues. CDR3 in DNA: TGTGCCAGCAGCCCTACGCAACTACCCTCAGGGAGGGTCCACTTT. It encodes CASSPTQLPSGRVHF.

This clone was recorded a few times. V gene TRBV7-3 combines with J gene TRBJ1-6; 7 nucleotides match TRBD1. Germline CDR1 SGHTA, CDR2 FQGTGA. V lost 3 bases, J lost 6 bases, and 2 bases stayed unmatched. This CDR3 spans 14 amino acids. The CDR3 spells CASSLGTVNSPLHF. The CDR3 nucleotides are TGTGCCAGCAGCTTGGGGACAGTTAATTCACCCCTCCACTTT. The full variable domain, with the rest looked up from reference TRBV7-3 and TRBJ1-6, is GAGVSQTPSNKVTEKGKYVELRCDPISGHTALYWYRQSLGQGPEFLIYFQGTGAADDSGLPNDRFFAVRPEGSVSTLKIQRTERGDSAVYLCASSLGTVNSPLHFGNGTRLTVT.

The genes are TRBV14 and TRBJ1-4; TRBD1 is a possible D gene (5 bases). The germline V and J ends were trimmed by 4 bases and 7 bases, with 13 bases remaining between them. Germline-derived CDR1 and CDR2 are SGHDN and FVKESK. The CDR3 is made up of 14 amino acids. The CDR3 bases are TGTGCCAGCAGCCCGACAAGGGGAATTGAAAAACTGTTTTTT. Translated: CASSPTRGIEKLFF.

V gene TRBV3-1 (or the pseudogene TRBV3-2) combines with J gene TRBJ2-7, with D possibly matching TRBD2 (5 bases). The J call may be incorrect, as the DNA end agrees better with TRBJ2-1. The CDR3 extends over 11 amino acids. Looked up from germline, CDR1 is LGHDT and CDR2 is YNNKEL (reference sequence). The CDR3 is CASSGSNEQFF. The DNA for the CDR3 is TGTGCCAGCAGCGGGAGCAATGAGCAGTTCTTC.

The rearrangement joins TRBV6-5 to TRBJ1-1; D may be TRBD1 (6 bases). Germline V gives CDR1 MNHEY, CDR2 SVGAGI. Trimming removed 4 bases from V and 11 bases from J, with 23 bases in between. The CDR3 spans 15 residues. The CDR3 nucleotides read TGTGCCAGCAGTTCAAACAGGGTTTTAATGATCGGGGCTTTCTTT. Protein: CASSSNRVLMIGAFF.

The chain joins TRBV18 to TRBJ2-3, with D maybe TRBD2 (8 bases). The V end was cut by 6 bases, the J end by 1 base, with 17 bases between. Germline-derived CDR1 and CDR2 are KGHSH and LQKENI. The CDR3 consists of 16 residues. CDR3 amino acids: CASSYTGGGRTDTQYF. The CDR3 region has the DNA TGTGCCAGCTCCTACACGGGAGGGGGCCGCACAGATACGCAGTATTTT.

The chain is built from TRBV7-8 and TRBJ2-7; 7 bases line up with TRBD2. The length of the CDR3 is 16 residues. The ends lost 5 bases at V and 7 bases at J; junction bases unmatched: 17. CDR1 is SGHVS and CDR2 is FQNEAQ in the germline V gene. For the CDR3, the DNA is TGTGCCAGCAGCCCACTAGACCCTGACGGGGGGTGGGAGCAGTACTTC. This gives the protein CASSPLDPDGGWEQYF. The full variable domain, with the rest looked up from reference TRBV7-8 and TRBJ2-7, is GAGVSQSPRYKVAKRGQDVALRCDPISGHVSLFWYQQALGQGPEFLTYFQNEAQLDKSGLPSDRFFAERPEGSVSTLKIQRTQQEDSAVYLCASSPLDPDGGWEQYFGPGTRLTVT.

This chain connects TRBV28 to TRBJ2-7, with TRBD1 matching over 8 bases. Trimming at V came to 4 bases and at J to 2 bases, leaving 1 base not matched to a gene. The CDR3 contains 13 residues. Germline CDR1 is MDHEN and CDR2 is SYDVKM. The CDR3 bases are TGTGCCAGCAGTTGGGACAGGACCTACGAGCAGTACTTC. Its protein is CASSWDRTYEQYF. Full variable domain (remainder filled in from reference TRBV28 and TRBJ2-7): DVKVTQSSRYLVKRTGEKVFLECVQDMDHENMFWYRQDPGLGLRLIYFSYDVKMKEKGDIPEGYSVSREKKERFSLILESASTNQTSMYLCASSWDRTYEQYFGPGTRLTVT.

The rearrangement links TRBV2 to TRBJ2-3; 15 bases line up with TRBD2. V shed 6 bases and J 9 bases; nucleotides not matched to a gene: 7. This CDR3 contains 15 residues. Germline CDR1 is SNHLY and CDR2 is FYNNEI. The CDR3: CASSVGLAGGPTQYF. The CDR3 DNA follows: TGTGCCAGCAGCGTTGGACTAGCGGGGGGGCCGACGCAGTATTTT.

This chain connects TRBV5-1 to TRBJ2-7; the D gene is possibly TRBD2 (6 bases). Germline loops: CDR1 SGHRS, CDR2 YFSETQ. The CDR3 is made up of 14 amino acids. The V gene lost 4 bases and the J gene lost 3 bases, with 14 bases spanning the gap. CDR3 DNA: TGCGCCAGCAGCCCTTCGACTAGTAACTACGAGCAGTACTTC. Translating gives CASSPSTSNYEQYF.

The rearrangement joins TRBV5-6 to TRBJ2-1, with 8 bases lining up with TRBD2. Germline V gives CDR1 SGHDT, CDR2 YYEEEE. This CDR3 is built from 16 residues. The V gene end was trimmed by 4 bases and the J gene end by 3 bases; junction bases not matched to a gene: 9. CDR3 DNA sequence: TGTGCCAGCAGCCGCTTTTACGGGAGGGACTACAATGAGCAGTTCTTC. Translated: CASSRFYGRDYNEQFF.

The V gene is TRBV6-1, the J gene TRBJ1-3; 7 nucleotides align to TRBD1. Germline CDR1 and CDR2: MNHNS and SASEGT. The CDR3 sequence is 16 residues long. V trimming: 4 bases; J trimming: 0 bases; junction bases outside the gene matches: 6. The CDR3 sequence: CASSAETGHSGNTIYF. DNA for the CDR3: TGTGCCAGCAGTGCCGAGACAGGGCACTCTGGAAACACCATATATTTT.

The chain joins TRBV14 to TRBJ2-1; 7 bases fit TRBD2. Germline assignment: CDR1 SGHDN and CDR2 FVKESK. The CDR3 consists of 19 residues. V lost 1 base, J lost 5 bases, and 17 bases stayed unmatched. CDR3 amino acids: CASSQVVGGGSKDHNEQFF. CDR3 DNA: TGTGCCAGCAGCCAAGTCGTAGGTGGCGGGAGTAAGGACCACAATGAGCAGTTCTTC.

This clone has a single count. V gene TRBV2 combines with J gene TRBJ2-7; 10 nucleotides match TRBD2. Germline V gives CDR1 SNHLY, CDR2 FYNNEI. Losses at the gene ends were 4 bases for V and 3 bases for J; bases not matched to a gene: 3. The CDR3 loop spans 14 amino acids. CDR3 in DNA: TGTGCCAGCAGTGGGACTAGCGGAATCTACGAGCAGTACTTC. Translating gives CASSGTSGIYEQYF.

The count of this clone is one. The V and J genes are TRBV3-1 (or the pseudogene TRBV3-2) and TRBJ2-5; TRBD1 is a possible D gene (5 bases). The CDR3 loop spans 12 amino acids. V lost 4 bases, J lost 5 bases, and 8 bases lay in between. Germline CDR1 reads LGHDT; CDR2 reads YNNKEL (reference sequence). The CDR3 protein is CASSRRQETQYF. The CDR3 nucleotides are TGTGCCAGCAGCCGAAGACAGGAGACCCAGTACTTC.

This chain connects TRBV10-2 to TRBJ2-1; 7 positions agree with TRBD1. With V trimmed by 7 bases and J by 3 bases, 9 bases remained unmatched. The CDR3 extends over 15 amino acids. Germline V gene sequence: CDR1 WSHSY, CDR2 SAAADI. CDR3 DNA: TGCGCCAGCACCCTTACCCGACAGGGCTACAATGAGCAGTTCTTC. Protein: CASTLTRQGYNEQFF.

The rearrangement uses TRBV20-1 and TRBJ1-5; D unresolved. The CDR3 totals 16 residues. Per germline, CDR1 DFQATT and CDR2 SNEGSKA (reference sequence). Trimming left V 3 bases short and J 2 bases short, with 17 bases between. DNA of the CDR3: TGCAGTGCTAGTCTCTGCGCTTTCCAACGCAATCAGCCCCAGCATTTT. It translates to CSASLCAFQRNQPQHF.

This clone has only a few counts. The chain is built from TRBV6-4 and TRBJ2-3; 10 nucleotides line up with TRBD2. The CDR3 runs 16 residues. The junction had 4 bases not matched to a gene; V was cut back by 2 bases and J by 2 bases. Germline V gives CDR1 MRHNA, CDR2 SNTAGT. As DNA, the CDR3 is TGTGCCAGCAGTGACCAAGCGGGAGGGACCACAGATACGCAGTATTTT. As protein: CASSDQAGGTTDTQYF.

The chain joins TRBV4-2 to TRBJ2-1; 9 positions match TRBD2. Trimming at V came to 3 bases and at J to 10 bases, leaving 16 bases not matched to a gene. Germline values: CDR1 LGHNA, CDR2 YNFKEQ. CDR3 length: 17 residues. CDR3 nucleotide sequence: TGTGCCAGCAGCCAGAACCCCCTAGCGGGGCCCCAGGGGGAGCAGTTCTTC. This codes for CASSQNPLAGPQGEQFF.

The rearrangement joins TRBV7-9 to TRBJ2-6; 8 positions match TRBD1. The CDR3 runs to 17 residues. Germline V CDR1 and CDR2: SEHNR, FQNEAQ (reference sequence). V was clipped by 4 bases and J by 3 bases; unmatched bases: 8. This CDR3 reads CASSSDRVAVGANVLTF. In DNA, the CDR3 is TGTGCCAGCAGCTCGGACAGGGTGGCCGTTGGGGCCAACGTCCTGACTTTC.

This clone was detected a few times. The chain couples TRBV2 to TRBJ1-1, with 9 bases fitting TRBD1. Trimming cost V 5 bases and J 6 bases; bases outside gene matches: 4. Germline loops: CDR1 SNHLY, CDR2 FYNNEI. This CDR3 is 13 amino acids long. The CDR3, as DNA: TGTGCCAGCAGTATACAGGGGGCTGCTGAAGCTTTCTTT. Translating gives CASSIQGAAEAFF. Looking up the rest from reference TRBV2 and TRBJ1-1 gives the full variable domain: EPEVTQTPSHQVTQMGQEVILRCVPISNHLYFYWYRQILGQKVEFLVSFYNNEISEKSEIFDDQFSVERPDGSNFTLKIRSTKLEDSAMYFCASSIQGAAEAFFGQGTRLTVV.

The V gene is TRBV25-1, the J gene TRBJ1-6; D gene ambiguous. Germline CDR1 is MGHDK and CDR2 is SYGVNS. V was pared by 2 bases and J by 13 bases, with 9 bases between. The CDR3 covers 12 residues. Written as DNA, the CDR3 is TGTGCCAGCAGTGAAACTTTCGCGCCCCTCCACTTT. Amino acid sequence: CASSETFAPLHF.

This clone was recorded once. The rearrangement links TRBV14 to TRBJ2-2; a possible D gene is TRBD2 (6 bases). Germline values: CDR1 SGHDN, CDR2 FVKESK. The V end lost 1 base, the J end lost 3 bases, and 15 bases lay between the germline ends. This CDR3 region has 17 residues. CDR3 region: CASSQVGGAQYTGELFF. The CDR3 nucleotides read TGTGCCAGCAGCCAAGTGGGCGGGGCCCAATACACCGGGGAGCTGTTTTTT.

In this sample, this clone turned up once. The chain is built from TRBV6-2 or TRBV6-3 and TRBJ2-7; tentatively, D is TRBD1 (6 bases). The ends were cut back, 5 bases at V and 6 bases at J, with 11 bases in the middle. Germline V gene data show CDR1 as MNHEY and CDR2 as SVGEGT. The CDR3 is 12 amino acids. The CDR3: CASSPWGREQYF. In nucleotides, the CDR3 is TGTGCCAGCAGTCCGTGGGGGCGCGAGCAGTACTTC.

This chain connects TRBV18 to TRBJ1-2; D is undetermined. This CDR3 has 11 residues. Per germline, CDR1 KGHSH and CDR2 LQKENI. V was trimmed by 2 bases and J by 6 bases, leaving 4 bases between them. The DNA of the CDR3 is TGTGCCAGCTCACCAGGAGATGGCTACACCTTC. Translation: CASSPGDGYTF.

The chain carries TRBV27 and TRBJ2-4, with D possibly being TRBD2 (5 bases). The CDR3 covers 15 residues. The germline gives CDR1 MNHEY, CDR2 SMNVEV (reference sequence). Deletions cut 6 bases from V and 0 bases from J, with 12 bases between. This CDR3 reads CASRAGGLAKNIQYF. The CDR3 DNA reads TGTGCCAGCAGGGCGGGTGGTCTAGCCAAAAACATTCAGTACTTC.